The sequence of this T cell receptor (beta chain) was determined in a study of Tregs in tolerant kidney transplant recipients. Study conclusions and caveats: Biological reproducibility was not directly addressed in this study.

V gave up 5 bases and J gave up 7 bases, with 11 bases separating them. This CDR3 comprises 13 residues. From germline, CDR1 is SGHTA and CDR2 FQGTGA. Sequenced by immunoSEQ multiplex PCR; TCRdb stores in-frame clones only, minus some. The sample comprises over 60,000 clones, about 88% of which are singletons, and approximately 0.36% rests with the top ten. Details on this clone: Its antigen is not identified.

Sequenced material: CD4+ T cells from blood, taken before the transplant. The gene calls are TRBV7-3 and TRBJ2-2; unclear D gene. The TCR sequence derives from a human donor who received a combined kidney and bone marrow transplant. CDR3 nucleotides: TGTGCCAGCAGCCCAATGGCAGGCGGGGAGCTGTTTTTT. It encodes CASSPMAGGELFF.